Listed here are 7 T cell receptor beta chains from one sample, sequenced in a study of blood T cells in healthy people across ages. Next came a second PCR, run for about 7 to 12 cycles, which used a sample-barcoded 5' primer along with a J-beta primer mix. One entry per CDR3 protein, called by TCRdb with MiXCR from the 5' RACE reads. This table holds about a million distinct CDR3 sequences, around two fifths found once. Sequencing was done on a sample of blood. All receptors come from a man aged 18 to 30 in good health.

The CDR3 protein is CSGVVGDRYTF. The CDR3 region has the DNA TGCAGCGGTGTAGTGGGAGATCGCTACACCTTC. This chain connects TRBV29-1 to TRBJ1-2, with D uncertain. The CDR3 runs to 11 residues. With 7 bases removed from V and 9 bases from J, the gap between germline ends came to 15 bases. Germline CDR1 and CDR2: SQVTM and ANQGSEA.

J is TRBJ1-2 and V is TRBV19, with D possibly being TRBD1 (6 bases). The germline V and J ends were trimmed by 5 bases and 2 bases, with 15 bases remaining between them. The CDR3 covers 15 residues. Germline lookup yields CDR1 LNHDA and CDR2 SQIVND (reference sequence). The CDR3 sequence is CASSPPGAVNYGYTF. CDR3 DNA sequence: TGTGCCAGTAGTCCCCCAGGGGCCGTCAACTATGGCTACACCTTC.

The V gene is TRBV6-5, the J gene TRBJ2-2; no clear D gene. V was shortened by 5 bases and J by 8 bases, with 18 bases between the two germline ends. The germline gives CDR1 MNHEY, CDR2 SVGAGI. This CDR3 has 15 residues. CDR3 sequence: CASSPLAAARGELFF. The CDR3 DNA sequence: TGTGCCAGCAGTCCCCTGGCGGCGGCCAGAGGGGAGCTGTTTTTT.

This chain joins TRBV6-5 and TRBJ2-1; 8 bases match TRBD1. The assigned J gene may be wrong: the sequence end matches TRBJ2-7 better. From germline, CDR1 is MNHEY and CDR2 SVGAGI. The length of the CDR3 is 15 residues. DNA for the CDR3: TGTGCCAGCAGTTTTCAGGGGGCTCCCTACAATGAGCAGTACTTC. Its protein product is CASSFQGAPYNEQYF.

This chain joins TRBV5-1 and TRBJ1-1, with D tentatively TRBD1 (6 bases). The CDR3 is 17 amino acids. Looked up from germline, CDR1 is SGHRS and CDR2 is YFSETQ. V was clipped by 3 bases and J by 0 bases, with 18 bases between them. This CDR3 is CASSSLPDGDMNTEAFF. The CDR3 coding sequence is TGCGCCAGCAGCTCCCTCCCTGACGGGGACATGAACACTGAAGCTTTCTTT. Combining the CDR3 with reference TRBV5-1 and TRBJ1-1 gives the whole variable domain KAGVTQTPRYLIKTRGQQVTLSCSPISGHRSVSWYQQTPGQGLQFLFEYFSETQRNKGNFPGRFSGRQFSNSRSEMNVSTLELGDSALYLCASSSLPDGDMNTEAFFGQGTRLTVV.

This chain uses TRBV20-1 with TRBJ2-7; D tentatively reads TRBD1 or TRBD2 (5 bases each). From germline, CDR1 is DFQATT and CDR2 SNEGSKA (reference sequence). This CDR3 is 15 amino acids long. V lost 0 bases, J lost 0 bases, and 12 bases lay in between. CDR3 coding DNA: TGCAGTGCTAGAGATCCGGCAGGGAGCTCCTACGAGCAGTACTTC. It encodes CSARDPAGSSYEQYF.

CDR3 in amino acids: CASSSHNTGEDVQYF. CDR3 coding DNA: TGTGCCAGCAGCTCCCATAATACAGGGGAGGACGTTCAGTACTTC. The rearrangement uses TRBV7-2 and TRBJ2-7; tentative D call: TRBD1 (7 bases). CDR3 length equals 15 residues. Looked up from germline, CDR1 is SGHTA and CDR2 is FQGNSA. V was trimmed by 4 bases and J by 10 bases, leaving 23 bases between them.